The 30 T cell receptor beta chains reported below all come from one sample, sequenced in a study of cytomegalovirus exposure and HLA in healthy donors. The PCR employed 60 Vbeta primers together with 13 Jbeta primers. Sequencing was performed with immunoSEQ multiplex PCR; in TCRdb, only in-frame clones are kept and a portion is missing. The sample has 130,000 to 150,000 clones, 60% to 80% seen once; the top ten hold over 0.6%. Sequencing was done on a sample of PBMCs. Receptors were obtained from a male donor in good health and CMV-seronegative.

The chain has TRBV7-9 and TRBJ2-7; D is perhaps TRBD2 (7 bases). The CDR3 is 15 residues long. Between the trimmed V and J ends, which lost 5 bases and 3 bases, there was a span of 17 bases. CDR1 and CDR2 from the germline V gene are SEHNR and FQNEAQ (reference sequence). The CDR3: CASSPLGGPDYEQYF. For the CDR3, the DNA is TGTGCCAGCAGCCCGCTGGGGGGGCCAGACTACGAGCAGTACTTC.

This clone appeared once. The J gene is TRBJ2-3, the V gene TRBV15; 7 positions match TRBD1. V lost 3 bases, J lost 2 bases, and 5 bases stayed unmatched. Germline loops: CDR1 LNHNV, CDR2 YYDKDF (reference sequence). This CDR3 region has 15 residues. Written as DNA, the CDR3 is TGTGCCACCAGCAGGAAGGGGGCAGTCACAGATACGCAGTATTTT. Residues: CATSRKGAVTDTQYF.

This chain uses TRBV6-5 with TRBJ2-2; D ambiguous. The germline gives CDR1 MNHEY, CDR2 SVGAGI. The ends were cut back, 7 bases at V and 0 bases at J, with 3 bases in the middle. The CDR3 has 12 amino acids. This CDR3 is CASTTNTGELFF. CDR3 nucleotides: TGTGCCAGCACCACGAACACCGGGGAGCTGTTTTTT.

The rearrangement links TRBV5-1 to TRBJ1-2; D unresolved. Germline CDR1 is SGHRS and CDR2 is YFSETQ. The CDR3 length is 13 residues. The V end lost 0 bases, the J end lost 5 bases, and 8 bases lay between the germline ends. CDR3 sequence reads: CASSLAGEYGYTF. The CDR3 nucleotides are TGCGCCAGCAGCTTGGCGGGAGAATATGGCTACACCTTC.

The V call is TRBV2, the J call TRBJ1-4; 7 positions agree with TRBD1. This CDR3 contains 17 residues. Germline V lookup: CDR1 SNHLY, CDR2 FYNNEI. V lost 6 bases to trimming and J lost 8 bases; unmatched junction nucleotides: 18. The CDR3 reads CASSSRDRGGLEEKLFF. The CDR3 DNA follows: TGTGCCAGCAGCTCCCGGGACAGAGGGGGTTTAGAAGAAAAACTGTTTTTT.

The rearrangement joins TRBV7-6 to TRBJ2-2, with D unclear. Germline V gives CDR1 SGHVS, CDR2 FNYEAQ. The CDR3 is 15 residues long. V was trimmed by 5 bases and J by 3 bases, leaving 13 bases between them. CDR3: CASSPSLSDTGELFF. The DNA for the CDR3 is TGTGCCAGCAGCCCGTCTCTCTCTGACACCGGGGAGCTGTTTTTT.

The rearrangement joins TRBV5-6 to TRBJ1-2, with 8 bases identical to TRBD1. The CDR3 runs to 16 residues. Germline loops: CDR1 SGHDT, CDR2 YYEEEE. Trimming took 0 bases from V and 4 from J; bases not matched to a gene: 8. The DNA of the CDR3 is TGTGCCAGCAGCTTGGGTATGGACAGGGAGGGCTATGGCTACACCTTC. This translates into CASSLGMDREGYGYTF.

Here the CDR3 reads CASSLGDKNTGELFF. For the CDR3, the DNA is TGCGCCAGCAGCTTGGGGGACAAGAACACCGGGGAGCTGTTTTTT. The genes are TRBV5-1 and TRBJ2-2; TRBD1 might be the D (6 bases). Trimming shortened V by 0 bases and J by 1 base, and 7 bases separated the two germline ends. Germline loops: CDR1 SGHRS, CDR2 YFSETQ. The CDR3 has 15 residues.

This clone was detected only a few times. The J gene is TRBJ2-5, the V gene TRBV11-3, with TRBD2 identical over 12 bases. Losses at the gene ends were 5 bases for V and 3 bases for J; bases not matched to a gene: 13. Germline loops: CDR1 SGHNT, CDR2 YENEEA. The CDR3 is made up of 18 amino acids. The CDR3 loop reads CASSPRLAGAQLKETQYF. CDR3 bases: TGTGCCAGCAGCCCCCGACTAGCGGGGGCCCAATTAAAAGAGACCCAGTACTTC.

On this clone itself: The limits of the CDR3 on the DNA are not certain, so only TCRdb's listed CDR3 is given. Here the CDR3 reads CASSPSGQGDPGSCFF. This chain uses TRBV4-2 with TRBJ2-2; no DNA check was done on the table's D call, TRBD1. Looked up from germline, CDR1 is LGHNA and CDR2 is YNFKEQ. The CDR3 numbers 16 amino acids, ends counted.

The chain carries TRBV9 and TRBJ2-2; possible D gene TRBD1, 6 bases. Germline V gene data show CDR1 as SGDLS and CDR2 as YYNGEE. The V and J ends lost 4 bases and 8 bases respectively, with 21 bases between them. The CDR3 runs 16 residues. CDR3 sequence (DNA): TGTGCCAGCAGCAGAACCGGGACACCCCCATCAGGGGAGCTGTTTTTT. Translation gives CASSRTGTPPSGELFF.

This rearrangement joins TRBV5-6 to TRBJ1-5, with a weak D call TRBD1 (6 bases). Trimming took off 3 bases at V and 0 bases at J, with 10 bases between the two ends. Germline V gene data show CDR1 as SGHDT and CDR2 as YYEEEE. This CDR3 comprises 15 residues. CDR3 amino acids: CASSSQGYSNQPQHF. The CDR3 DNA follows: TGTGCCAGCAGCTCACAGGGTTATAGCAATCAGCCCCAGCATTTT.

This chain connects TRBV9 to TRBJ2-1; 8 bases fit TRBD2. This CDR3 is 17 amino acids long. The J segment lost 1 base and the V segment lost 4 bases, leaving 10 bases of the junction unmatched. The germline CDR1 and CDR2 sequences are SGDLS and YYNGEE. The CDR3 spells CASSHPHSGASYNEQFF. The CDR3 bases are TGTGCCAGCAGCCATCCCCATAGCGGGGCATCCTACAATGAGCAGTTCTTC.

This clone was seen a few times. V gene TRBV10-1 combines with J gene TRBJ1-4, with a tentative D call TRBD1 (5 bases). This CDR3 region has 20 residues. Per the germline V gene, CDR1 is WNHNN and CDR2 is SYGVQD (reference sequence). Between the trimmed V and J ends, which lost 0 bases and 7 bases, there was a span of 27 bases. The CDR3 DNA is TGCGCCAGCAGTGAGTCGCCGGCCAGGGTACTATTGACGGTGGCTGAAAAACTGTTTTTT. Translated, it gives CASSESPARVLLTVAEKLFF.

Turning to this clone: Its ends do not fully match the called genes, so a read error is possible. The CDR3 region is CSSSFRDNYGYTF. The CDR3 DNA sequence: TGTTCCAGCAGCTTTAGAGATAACTATGGCTACACCTTC. The gene calls are TRBV7-9 and TRBJ1-2; D unclear. The CDR3 has 13 residues. The germline V gene has CDR1 SEHNR and CDR2 FQNEAQ (reference sequence).

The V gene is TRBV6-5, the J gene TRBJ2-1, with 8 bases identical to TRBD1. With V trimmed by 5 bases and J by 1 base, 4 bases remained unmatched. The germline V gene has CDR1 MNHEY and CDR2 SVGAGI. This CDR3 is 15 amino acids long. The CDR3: CASSPGQGSYNEQFF. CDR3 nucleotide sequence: TGTGCCAGCAGTCCTGGACAGGGATCCTACAATGAGCAGTTCTTC.

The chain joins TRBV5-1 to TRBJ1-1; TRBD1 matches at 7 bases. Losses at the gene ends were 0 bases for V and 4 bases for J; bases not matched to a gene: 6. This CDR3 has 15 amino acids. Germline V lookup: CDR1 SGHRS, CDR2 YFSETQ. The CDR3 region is CASSLETGIGTEAFF. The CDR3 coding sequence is TGCGCCAGCAGCTTGGAGACAGGGATAGGCACTGAAGCTTTCTTT.

The CDR3 loop is CASRDRGYETQYF. CDR3 nucleotides: TGTGCCAGTAGGGACAGGGGGTACGAGACCCAGTACTTC. The V and J genes are TRBV19 and TRBJ2-5; 10 bases align to TRBD1. Germline V gives CDR1 LNHDA, CDR2 SQIVND (reference sequence). The CDR3 has 13 residues. The V segment lost 6 bases and the J segment 5 bases; nucleotides outside the gene matches: 3.

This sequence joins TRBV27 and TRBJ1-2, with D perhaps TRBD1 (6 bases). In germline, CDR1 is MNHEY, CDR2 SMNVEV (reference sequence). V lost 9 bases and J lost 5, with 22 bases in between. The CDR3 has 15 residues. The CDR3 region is CAREGQSPFCYGYTF. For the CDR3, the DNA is TGTGCCAGGGAAGGACAGTCACCTTTCTGTTATGGCTACACCTTC.

Here the CDR3 DNA reads TGCGCCAGCAGCCAAGTGGAGGGGGGGTCCGAAAAACTGTTTTTT. Amino acid sequence: CASSQVEGGSEKLFF. J is TRBJ1-4 and V is TRBV4-1, with D tentatively TRBD1 (6 bases). Trimming removed 1 base from V and 8 bases from J, with 14 bases in between. The CDR3 consists of 15 residues. Looked up from germline, CDR1 is MGHRA and CDR2 is YSYEKL.

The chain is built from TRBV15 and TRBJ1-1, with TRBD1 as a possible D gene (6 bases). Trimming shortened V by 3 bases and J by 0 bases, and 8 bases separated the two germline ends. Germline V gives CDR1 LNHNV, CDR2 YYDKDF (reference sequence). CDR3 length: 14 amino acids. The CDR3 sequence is CATSRGQLNTEAFF. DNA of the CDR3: TGTGCCACCAGCAGGGGACAATTGAACACTGAAGCTTTCTTT.

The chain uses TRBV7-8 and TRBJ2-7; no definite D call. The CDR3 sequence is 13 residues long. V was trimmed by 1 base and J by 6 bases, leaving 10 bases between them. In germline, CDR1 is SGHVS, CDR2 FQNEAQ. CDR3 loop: CASSLVSRSEQYF. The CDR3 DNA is TGTGCCAGCAGCTTAGTGAGTCGGTCCGAGCAGTACTTC. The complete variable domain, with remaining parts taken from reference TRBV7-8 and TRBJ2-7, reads GAGVSQSPRYKVAKRGQDVALRCDPISGHVSLFWYQQALGQGPEFLTYFQNEAQLDKSGLPSDRFFAERPEGSVSTLKIQRTQQEDSAVYLCASSLVSRSEQYFGPGTRLTVT.

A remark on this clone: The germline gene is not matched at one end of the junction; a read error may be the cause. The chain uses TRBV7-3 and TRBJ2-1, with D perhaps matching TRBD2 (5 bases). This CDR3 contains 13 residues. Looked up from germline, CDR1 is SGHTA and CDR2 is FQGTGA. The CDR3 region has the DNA TGTGCCAGCAGCCTAACGACTATCAATGAGCAGTTCTTC. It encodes CASSLTTINEQFF.

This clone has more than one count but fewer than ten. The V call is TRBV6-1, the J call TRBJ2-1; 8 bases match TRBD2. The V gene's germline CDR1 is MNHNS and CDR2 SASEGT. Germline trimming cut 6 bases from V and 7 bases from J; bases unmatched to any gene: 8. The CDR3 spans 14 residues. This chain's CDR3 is CASRRVGTSNEQFF. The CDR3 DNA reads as TGTGCCAGCAGAAGGGTTGGGACTAGTAATGAGCAGTTCTTC.

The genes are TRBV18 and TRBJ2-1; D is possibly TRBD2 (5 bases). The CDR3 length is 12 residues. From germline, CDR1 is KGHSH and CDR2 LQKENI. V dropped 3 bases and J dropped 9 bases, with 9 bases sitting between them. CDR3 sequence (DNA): TGTGCCAGCTCACCGGACTCGAGTGAGCAGTTCTTC. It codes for CASSPDSSEQFF.

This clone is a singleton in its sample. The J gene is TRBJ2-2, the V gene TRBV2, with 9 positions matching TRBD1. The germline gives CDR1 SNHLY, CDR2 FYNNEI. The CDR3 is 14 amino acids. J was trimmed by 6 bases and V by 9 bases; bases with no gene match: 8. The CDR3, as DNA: TGTGCCAGTAATCCGGGACAGGGCGCCGGGGAGCTGTTTTTT. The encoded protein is CASNPGQGAGELFF.

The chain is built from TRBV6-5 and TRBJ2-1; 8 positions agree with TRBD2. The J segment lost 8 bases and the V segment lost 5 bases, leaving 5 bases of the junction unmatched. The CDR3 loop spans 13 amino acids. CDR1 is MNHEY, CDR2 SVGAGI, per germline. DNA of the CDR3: TGTGCCAGCAGTCGGGGGGGCCACCATGAGCAGTTCTTC. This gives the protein CASSRGGHHEQFF.

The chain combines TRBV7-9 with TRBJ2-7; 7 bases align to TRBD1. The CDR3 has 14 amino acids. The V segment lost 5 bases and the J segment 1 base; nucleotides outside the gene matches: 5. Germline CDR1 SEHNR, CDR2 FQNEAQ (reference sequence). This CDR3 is CASSPTGPSYEQYF. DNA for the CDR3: TGTGCCAGCAGCCCGACAGGGCCTTCCTACGAGCAGTACTTC. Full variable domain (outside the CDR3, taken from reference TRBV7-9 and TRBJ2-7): DTGVSQNPRHKITKRGQNVTFRCDPISEHNRLYWYRQTLGQGPEFLTYFQNEAQLEKSRLLSDRFSAERPKGSFSTLEIQRTEQGDSAMYLCASSPTGPSYEQYFGPGTRLTVT.

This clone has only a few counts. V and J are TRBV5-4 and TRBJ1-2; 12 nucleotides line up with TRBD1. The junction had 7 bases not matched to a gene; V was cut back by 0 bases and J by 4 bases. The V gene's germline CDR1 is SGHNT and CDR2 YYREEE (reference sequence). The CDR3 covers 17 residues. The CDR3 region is CASSLGGGQGASYGYTF. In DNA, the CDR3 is TGTGCCAGCAGCTTGGGGGGGGGACAGGGGGCGAGCTATGGCTACACCTTC.

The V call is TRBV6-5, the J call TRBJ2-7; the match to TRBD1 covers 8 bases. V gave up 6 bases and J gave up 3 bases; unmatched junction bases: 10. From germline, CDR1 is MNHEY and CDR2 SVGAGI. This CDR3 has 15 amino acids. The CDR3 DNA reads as TGTGCCAGCAGGCATCAAGGGACAGGTAACTACGAGCAGTACTTC. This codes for CASRHQGTGNYEQYF.